The 31 T cell receptor beta chains given below trace back to one sample, sequenced in a study of response to subunit inactivated influenza vaccine. TCRdb recomputed calls from the RT-PCR reads with MiXCR, one row per CDR3 protein. Counted here are fewer than 750,000 distinct CDR3 sequences, 12% to 15% occurring once; the ten biggest clones make up around 10%. Material: PBMCs from blood, obtained about 11 days after vaccination. Receptors originate from a man aged 45-65 years who received an inactivated influenza vaccine.

This clonotype was seen more than once but under ten times. V gene TRBV6-1 combines with J gene TRBJ2-1, with D possibly being TRBD2 (5 bases). Germline CDR1 and CDR2: MNHNS and SASEGT. This CDR3 has 15 residues. With 5 bases removed from V and 8 bases from J, the gap between germline ends came to 19 bases. CDR3 DNA: TGTGCCAGCAGTCAAATCCCCACTAGTACCGATGAGCAGTTCTTC. Translation gives CASSQIPTSTDEQFF.

In its sample, this clonotype was seen many times. V is TRBV12-3 or TRBV12-4 and J is TRBJ2-3; tentative D call: TRBD2 (6 bases). The CDR3 consists of 17 residues. V was pared by 3 bases and J by 1 base, with 17 bases between. The CDR3 sequence is CASSFEAGLGGTDTQYF. CDR3 in DNA: TGTGCCAGCAGTTTTGAGGCGGGACTTGGGGGCACAGATACGCAGTATTTT.

This clonotype was counted at least ten times. The chain employs TRBV5-1 and TRBJ2-1; 12 nucleotides agree with TRBD2. Germline V gives CDR1 SGHRS, CDR2 YFSETQ. Trimming at V came to 2 bases and at J to 4 bases, leaving 4 bases not matched to a gene. This CDR3 comprises 16 residues. The CDR3 bases are TGCGCCAGCAGCTTCCCGACTAGCGGGAGTTACAATGAGCAGTTCTTC. As protein: CASSFPTSGSYNEQFF.

The V and J genes are TRBV12-3 or TRBV12-4 and TRBJ2-1, with 8 bases lining up with TRBD2. This CDR3 region has 15 residues. V gave up 3 bases and J gave up 5 bases; unmatched junction bases: 6. CDR3 DNA: TGTGCCAGCAGTTTTGGTGCGGGGGGCAACAATGAGCAGTTCTTC. It encodes CASSFGAGGNNEQFF.

This clonotype was recorded at least ten times. V usage is TRBV4-3 and J usage is TRBJ2-2; D perhaps matches TRBD1 (5 bases). Germline V lookup: CDR1 LGHNA, CDR2 YSLEER. CDR3 length: 17 residues. V lost 0 bases and J 2 bases, leaving 13 bases between the germline ends. The DNA for the CDR3 is TGCGCCAGCAGCCAAGAGCCCCCAGGGCGAAACACCGGGGAGCTGTTTTTT. Its translation is CASSQEPPGRNTGELFF.

The table lists this clonotype with many counts. The chain combines TRBV18 with TRBJ1-5; 10 positions agree with TRBD1. Germline V gives CDR1 KGHSH, CDR2 LQKENI. The CDR3 consists of 14 residues. V trimming: 5 bases; J trimming: 5 bases; junction bases outside the gene matches: 3. In DNA, the CDR3 is TGTGCCAGCTCAACCGGGACAGGGGATCAGCCCCAGCATTTT. This codes for CASSTGTGDQPQHF. The full variable domain, completed using reference TRBV18 and TRBJ1-5, is NAGVMQNPRHLVRRRGQEARLRCSPMKGHSHVYWYRQLPEEGLKFMVYLQKENIIDESGMPKERFSAEFPKEGPSILRIQQVVRGDSAAYFCASSTGTGDQPQHFGDGTRLSIL.

This clonotype was observed a few times. The chain couples TRBV4-1 to TRBJ1-6, with a possible D match to TRBD1 (5 bases). The CDR3 runs to 17 residues. Germline V gene sequence: CDR1 MGHRA, CDR2 YSYEKL. V gave up 2 bases and J gave up 10 bases, with 21 bases separating them. The CDR3 here is CASSQFVPGGVGSPLHF. Here the CDR3 DNA reads TGCGCCAGCAGCCAATTTGTACCGGGGGGAGTAGGCTCACCCCTCCACTTT.

This clonotype was seen more than once but under ten times. V and J are TRBV7-9 and TRBJ2-7; maybe TRBD1 (5 bases). CDR1 and CDR2 from the germline V gene are SEHNR and FQNEAQ (reference sequence). Trimming stripped 5 bases from V and 1 base from J, with 21 bases between. The CDR3 loop spans 17 amino acids. CDR3 residues: CASSITAGAGTSYEQYF. The CDR3 nucleotides are TGTGCCAGCAGCATAACGGCTGGGGCAGGAACATCCTACGAGCAGTACTTC.

This clonotype has a handful of counts. This rearrangement joins TRBV3-1 to TRBJ1-3; D perhaps matches TRBD1 (5 bases). Germline V lookup: CDR1 LGHDT, CDR2 YNNKEL (reference sequence). The CDR3 covers 12 residues. The V and J ends lost 4 bases and 9 bases respectively, with 10 bases between them. This CDR3 is CASSPGGGTIYF. CDR3 DNA: TGTGCCAGCAGCCCCGGCGGGGGCACCATATATTTT.

This clonotype has just a few counts. V is TRBV7-3 and J is TRBJ2-1; the match to TRBD2 covers 8 bases. Trimming at V came to 4 bases and at J to 10 bases, leaving 12 bases not matched to a gene. The length of the CDR3 is 15 residues. The germline gives CDR1 SGHTA, CDR2 FQGTGA. The CDR3 nucleotides read TGTGCCAGCAGCTCGCCAACTAGCGGCGCCACCGAGCAGTTCTTC. It specifies CASSSPTSGATEQFF.

This clonotype has at least ten counts. The chain recombines TRBV4-2 with TRBJ2-7; perhaps D is TRBD1 or TRBD2 (5 bases each). CDR1 is LGHNA, CDR2 YNFKEQ, per germline. The V gene lost 4 bases and the J gene lost 2 bases, with 21 bases spanning the gap. The CDR3 consists of 17 residues. In DNA, the CDR3 is TGTGCCAGCAGCCGAGCCGGGACGGGGTTCGAGGCCTACGAGCAGTACTTC. Translation: CASSRAGTGFEAYEQYF.

This chain links TRBV5-1 with TRBJ1-1, with 8 bases fitting TRBD1. Unmatched junction bases numbered 9, after V lost 4 bases and J lost 1 base. Germline CDR1 and CDR2: SGHRS and YFSETQ. The CDR3 is made up of 16 amino acids. CDR3 nucleotides: TGCGCCAGCAGCCACACAACGGGACAGGCGAACACTGAAGCTTTCTTT. It is translated as CASSHTTGQANTEAFF.

CDR3 DNA: TGCAGCGTTCGCCCGGGGGGCACCGGGGAGCTGTTTTTT. Encoded protein: CSVRPGGTGELFF. The chain recombines TRBV29-1 with TRBJ2-2; 7 bases are a match to TRBD2. J was trimmed by 4 bases and V by 5 bases; bases with no gene match: 4. The germline V gene encodes CDR1 SQVTM and CDR2 ANQGSEA. The CDR3 is 13 amino acids.

This clonotype occurred a few times. The V call is TRBV4-2, the J call TRBJ2-5, with 8 bases lining up with TRBD2. Germline assignment: CDR1 LGHNA and CDR2 YNFKEQ. This CDR3 comprises 16 residues. Trimming at V came to 0 bases and at J to 5 bases, leaving 8 bases not matched to a gene. In nucleotides, the CDR3 is TGTGCCAGCAGCCAAGAAGGTGCGGGAGGTTGGGAGACCCAGTACTTC. Translated: CASSQEGAGGWETQYF.

The rearrangement joins TRBV12-3 or TRBV12-4 to TRBJ2-5; 9 bases fit TRBD2. The length of the CDR3 is 15 residues. V trimming: 3 bases; J trimming: 2 bases; junction bases outside the gene matches: 4. The CDR3 is CASSFLAGPQETQYF. CDR3 sequence (DNA): TGTGCCAGCAGTTTTCTAGCGGGACCACAAGAGACCCAGTACTTC.

This chain connects TRBV30 to TRBJ1-5, with D unclear. Germline V gives CDR1 GTSNPN, CDR2 SVGIG (reference sequence). This CDR3 is built from 13 residues. The V and J ends lost 5 bases and 5 bases respectively, with 13 bases between them. CDR3 DNA: TGTGCCTGGGCCCTTGAGTCCGATCAGCCCCAGCATTTT. Its translation: CAWALESDQPQHF.

At least ten counts were recorded for this clonotype. The genes are TRBV12-3 or TRBV12-4 and TRBJ2-3, with 8 bases identical to TRBD1. The CDR3 runs 12 residues. J was trimmed by 9 bases and V by 4 bases; bases with no gene match: 3. CDR3 sequence (DNA): TGTGCCAGCAGTTCACGACAGGGGACGCAGTATTTT. Its protein product is CASSSRQGTQYF.

This clonotype was counted only a few times. This chain joins TRBV29-1 and TRBJ2-7; D gene uncertain. The ends were cut back, 6 bases at V and 4 bases at J, with 19 bases in the middle. The CDR3 is 14 residues long. Germline V lookup: CDR1 SQVTM, CDR2 ANQGSEA. The CDR3 nucleotides read TGCAGCGTATTACAGCCCTCCAACCCTTACGAGCAGTACTTC. Protein sequence: CSVLQPSNPYEQYF.

This clonotype came up many times. This chain links TRBV5-1 with TRBJ2-7; no firm D call. V was trimmed by 4 bases and J by 6 bases, leaving 20 bases between them. Per the germline V gene, CDR1 is SGHRS and CDR2 is YFSETQ. The CDR3 is made up of 15 amino acids. CDR3 in DNA: TGCGCCAGCAGCCCCCCTTTTTGGGAACCGGGCGAGCAGTACTTC. It specifies CASSPPFWEPGEQYF. The variable domain in full, with the rest retrieved from reference TRBV5-1 and TRBJ2-7, is KAGVTQTPRYLIKTRGQQVTLSCSPISGHRSVSWYQQTPGQGLQFLFEYFSETQRNKGNFPGRFSGRQFSNSRSEMNVSTLELGDSALYLCASSPPFWEPGEQYFGPGTRLTVT.

This clonotype was counted many times. This chain uses TRBV9 with TRBJ2-3; D call uncertain. This CDR3 has 13 residues. V dropped 0 bases and J dropped 12 bases, with 14 bases sitting between them. Germline CDR1 SGDLS, CDR2 YYNGEE. CDR3 protein: CASSVDSRHEQYF. The CDR3 coding sequence is TGTGCCAGCAGCGTAGACTCGCGCCATGAACAGTATTTT.

Only a few counts were recorded for this clonotype. The chain is built from TRBV7-9 and TRBJ2-7; D may match TRBD1 or TRBD2 (5 bases each). The CDR3 loop spans 14 amino acids. V lost 2 bases, J lost 3 bases, and 11 bases lay in between. Germline CDR1 reads SEHNR; CDR2 reads FQNEAQ (reference sequence). The CDR3 protein is CASSLSGTYYEQYF. CDR3 in DNA: TGTGCCAGCAGCTTATCCGGGACCTACTACGAGCAGTACTTC.

The gene calls are TRBV6-2 or TRBV6-3 and TRBJ2-1; 8 bases map to TRBD2. From germline, CDR1 is MNHEY and CDR2 SVGEGT. There are 15 residues in the CDR3. Losses at the gene ends were 0 bases for V and 4 bases for J; bases not matched to a gene: 2. The CDR3 region has the DNA TGTGCCAGCAGTTACTCAGCGGGGGCTTACAATGAGCAGTTCTTC. Protein product: CASSYSAGAYNEQFF.

This clonotype was seen a few times. This chain links TRBV27 with TRBJ2-7; either TRBD1 or TRBD2 may fit D (5 bases each). Per the germline V gene, CDR1 is MNHEY and CDR2 is SMNVEV (reference sequence). The CDR3 covers 19 residues. Trimming removed 3 bases from V and 5 bases from J, with 29 bases in between. CDR3 coding DNA: TGTGCCAGCAGTTTCTCTGGTAGCTCGGGATGGGCAGGGATCCACGAGCAGTACTTC. Encoded protein: CASSFSGSSGWAGIHEQYF.

This clonotype appeared a few times. V is TRBV19 and J is TRBJ2-7; TRBD1 matches 9 bases. V was pared by 4 bases and J by 5 bases, with 6 bases of the junction left unmatched. CDR1 and CDR2 (germline): LNHDA, SQIVND (reference sequence). The CDR3 is made up of 14 amino acids. The CDR3, as DNA: TGTGCCAGTAGTACGAGACAGGGGGTCAACGAGCAGTACTTC. Its translation: CASSTRQGVNEQYF.

This clonotype was found a few times. This sequence joins TRBV5-5 and TRBJ2-7; a possible D gene is TRBD1 (5 bases). The CDR3 sequence is 13 residues long. The V gene lost 9 bases and the J gene lost 6 bases, with 19 bases spanning the gap. Germline values: CDR1 SGHKS, CDR2 YYEKEE (reference sequence). The CDR3 sequence: CATRLGPRSEQYF. The CDR3 DNA sequence: TGTGCCACCCGTTTGGGGCCGCGCTCCGAGCAGTACTTC.

This clonotype has more than one count but fewer than ten. The rearrangement joins TRBV5-1 to TRBJ2-7; 8 bases line up with TRBD1. Per germline, CDR1 SGHRS and CDR2 YFSETQ. Trimming took 3 bases from V and 1 from J; bases not matched to a gene: 12. The CDR3 runs 17 residues. CDR3 bases: TGCGCCAGCAGCTCATACATCGACAGGGGCCTTTCCTACGAGCAGTACTTC. Translated, it gives CASSSYIDRGLSYEQYF.

There are many counts of this clonotype. The V call is TRBV7-9, the J call TRBJ1-2; D remains unclear. Germline assignment: CDR1 SEHNR and CDR2 FQNEAQ (reference sequence). This CDR3 region has 15 residues. V lost 5 bases and J 0 bases, leaving 13 bases between the germline ends. This CDR3 is CASSKRADSNYGYTF. The CDR3 nucleotides are TGTGCCAGCAGCAAAAGGGCAGACTCTAACTATGGCTACACCTTC.

This rearrangement joins TRBV24-1 to TRBJ2-1, with D perhaps being TRBD1 or TRBD2 (7 bases each). This CDR3 is 15 amino acids long. The germline gives CDR1 KGHDR, CDR2 SFDVKD. The germline V and J ends were trimmed by 4 bases and 5 bases, with 14 bases remaining between them. CDR3 sequence reads: CATSDPGGANNEQFF. CDR3 nucleotide sequence: TGTGCCACCAGTGACCCAGGGGGGGCTAACAATGAGCAGTTCTTC.

This clonotype was seen many times. The genes are TRBV12-3 or TRBV12-4 and TRBJ2-2, with 8 bases lining up with TRBD1. The V segment lost 6 bases and the J segment 2 bases; nucleotides outside the gene matches: 5. The CDR3 length is 15 residues. The CDR3 region is CASRTGTGNTGELFF. The DNA of the CDR3 is TGTGCCAGCAGAACCGGGACAGGCAACACCGGGGAGCTGTTTTTT.

This clonotype came up a few times. The chain has TRBV6-1 and TRBJ2-7, with D unresolved. Trimming pared 2 bases from V and 3 bases from J, leaving 11 bases between. The CDR3 sequence is 14 residues long. CDR1 is MNHNS and CDR2 is SASEGT in the germline V gene. As DNA, the CDR3 is TGTGCCAGCAGTGAACACAAGGGTAACTACGAGCAGTACTTC. This codes for CASSEHKGNYEQYF.

Many counts were recorded for this clonotype. J is TRBJ2-2 and V is TRBV5-1; 7 positions match TRBD2. J was trimmed by 4 bases and V by 3 bases; bases with no gene match: 9. Per the germline V gene, CDR1 is SGHRS and CDR2 is YFSETQ. The CDR3 length is 16 residues. The CDR3 sequence is CASSSSSSGGTGELFF. For the CDR3, the DNA is TGCGCCAGCAGCTCGTCATCTAGCGGTGGCACCGGGGAGCTGTTTTTT.